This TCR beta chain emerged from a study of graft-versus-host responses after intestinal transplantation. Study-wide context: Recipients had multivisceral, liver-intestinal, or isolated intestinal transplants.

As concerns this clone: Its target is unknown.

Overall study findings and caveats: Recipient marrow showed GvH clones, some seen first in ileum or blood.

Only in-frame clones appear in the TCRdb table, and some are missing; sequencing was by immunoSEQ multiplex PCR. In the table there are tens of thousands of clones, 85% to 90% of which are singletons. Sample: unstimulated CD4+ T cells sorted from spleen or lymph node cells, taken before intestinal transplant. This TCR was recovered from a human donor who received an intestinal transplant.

The CDR3 sequence is CASSDVGGAPTDTQYF. The CDR3 DNA follows: TGTGCCAGCAGTGATGTCGGGGGGGCCCCCACAGATACGCAGTATTTT. The rearrangement links TRBV2 to TRBJ2-3, with TRBD2 matching 8 bases. The length of the CDR3 is 16 residues. V lost 3 bases, J lost 2 bases, and 7 bases stayed unmatched. CDR1 and CDR2 from the germline V gene are SNHLY and FYNNEI.